The 24 T cell receptor beta chains listed next were all sequenced from one sample in a study of OX40 agonist ivuxolimab in advanced cancers. Using immunoSEQ multiplex PCR, the repertoire was profiled, and TCRdb retains in-frame clones only, with some absent. The table shows around 66,000 clones, with 70% to 90% occurring only once. Sequencing used CD4+ or CD8+ T cells sorted from blood, obtained in a trial of the OX40 agonist ivuxolimab. Receptors originate from an adult with an advanced solid tumor such as melanoma, head and neck, liver or kidney cancer.

The chain employs TRBV15 and TRBJ1-4, with a weak D call TRBD1 (6 bases). There are 14 residues in the CDR3. V was pared by 8 bases and J by 11 bases, with 21 bases between. In germline, CDR1 is LNHNV, CDR2 YYDKDF (reference sequence). The CDR3 nucleotides are TGTGCCACCGAACCGGGACAAGGGTGGAAGAAACTGTTTTTT. Its protein product is CATEPGQGWKKLFF.

A single count supports this clone. This chain links TRBV30 with TRBJ2-5; 13 nucleotides line up with TRBD2. Trimming at V came to 0 bases and at J to 2 bases, leaving 9 bases not matched to a gene. Per germline, CDR1 GTSNPN and CDR2 SVGIG (reference sequence). The CDR3 is made up of 18 amino acids. This CDR3 reads CAWSVPGLAGVGQETQYF. For the CDR3, the DNA is TGTGCCTGGAGTGTACCCGGACTAGCGGGAGTGGGGCAAGAGACCCAGTACTTC.

The chain recombines TRBV6-1 with TRBJ2-1, with D unclear. The V gene's germline CDR1 is MNHNS and CDR2 SASEGT. V gave up 7 bases and J gave up 4 bases, with 17 bases separating them. This CDR3 has 15 amino acids. CDR3: CASTPRGSEYNEQFF. The CDR3 coding sequence is TGTGCCAGCACTCCAAGAGGATCGGAATACAATGAGCAGTTCTTC.

The genes are TRBV6-1 and TRBJ2-7; D tentatively fits TRBD1 or TRBD2 (6 bases each). CDR3 length equals 14 residues. Trimming cost V 6 bases and J 0 bases, with 12 bases left between them. From germline, CDR1 is MNHNS and CDR2 SASEGT. This CDR3 is CASSTGDNSYEQYF. CDR3 DNA: TGTGCCAGCAGCACGGGGGACAACTCCTACGAGCAGTACTTC.

CDR3 loop: CASSISTGTPNTEAFF. The CDR3 coding sequence is TGTGCCAGTAGCATTTCAACCGGGACCCCGAACACTGAAGCTTTCTTT. The rearrangement joins TRBV19 to TRBJ1-1, with D possibly TRBD1 on 5 matching bases. The CDR3 contains 16 residues. The V gene lost 6 bases and the J gene lost 1 base, with 18 bases spanning the gap. Germline-derived CDR1 and CDR2 are LNHDA and SQIVND (reference sequence).

The J gene is TRBJ2-5, the V gene TRBV7-8; D is unclear. Trimming shortened V by 1 base and J by 2 bases, and 5 bases separated the two germline ends. This CDR3 is built from 13 residues. Germline-derived CDR1 and CDR2 are SGHVS and FQNEAQ. CDR3 nucleotides: TGTGCCAGCAGCTTAGGGAATCAAGAGACCCAGTACTTC. This encodes CASSLGNQETQYF.

This clone was recorded once. This sequence joins TRBV5-1 and TRBJ2-2; 12 bases are a match to TRBD1. The CDR3 spans 16 residues. Trimming removed 4 bases from V and 4 bases from J; junction bases left unmatched: 5. Germline CDR1 reads SGHRS; CDR2 reads YFSETQ. The CDR3: CASSQGQGAFTGELFF. CDR3 sequence (DNA): TGCGCCAGCAGCCAGGGACAGGGGGCTTTCACCGGGGAGCTGTTTTTT.

This sequence joins TRBV2 and TRBJ1-2; tentatively, D is TRBD1 (5 bases). Germline V gene data show CDR1 as SNHLY and CDR2 as FYNNEI. The CDR3 spans 15 residues. Trimming shortened V by 2 bases and J by 2 bases, and 12 bases separated the two germline ends. CDR3 amino acids: CASSEWAGKNYGYTF. The CDR3 DNA follows: TGTGCCAGCAGTGAATGGGCAGGGAAAAACTATGGCTACACCTTC.

The chain couples TRBV6-1 to TRBJ2-5; a possible D gene is TRBD2 (5 bases). The CDR3 has 15 amino acids. Per germline, CDR1 MNHNS and CDR2 SASEGT. Trimming left V 6 bases short and J 4 bases short, with 18 bases between. In nucleotides, the CDR3 is TGTGCCAGCAGCCACGCCACTAGTCGCCCAGAGACCCAGTACTTC. It translates to CASSHATSRPETQYF.

The V gene is TRBV18, the J gene TRBJ1-2; 11 bases are a match to TRBD1. The CDR3 is made up of 15 amino acids. V was clipped by 2 bases and J by 7 bases; unmatched bases: 6. Germline V gene lookup returns CDR1 KGHSH and CDR2 LQKENI. The CDR3 DNA follows: TGTGCCAGCTCACCAGGGACAGGGGGAAGTTTTGGCTACACCTTC. The encoded protein is CASSPGTGGSFGYTF.

This sequence joins TRBV27 and TRBJ2-3; the D is unclear. This CDR3 region has 14 residues. Germline V gene data show CDR1 as MNHEY and CDR2 as SMNVEV (reference sequence). Trimming stripped 8 bases from V and 0 bases from J, with 12 bases between. In DNA, the CDR3 is TGTGCCAGCGGGTTGGGCGGAAGCACAGATACGCAGTATTTT. It specifies CASGLGGSTDTQYF.

The chain combines TRBV6-1 with TRBJ2-3; 7 bases line up with TRBD2. After removal of 5 bases from V and 5 bases from J, the junction contained 7 bases not matched to a gene. Germline CDR1 MNHNS, CDR2 SASEGT. This CDR3 comprises 14 residues. The CDR3 DNA reads TGTGCCAGCAGTTATCGGGACTACCGAGATACGCAGTATTTT. Translation gives CASSYRDYRDTQYF.

The chain combines TRBV6-6 with TRBJ2-3; D gene ambiguous. CDR3 length equals 13 residues. Germline V lookup: CDR1 MNHNY, CDR2 SVGAGI (reference sequence). Between the trimmed V and J ends, which lost 5 bases and 6 bases, there was a span of 12 bases. This chain's CDR3 is CASSAPPRDTQYF. The CDR3 DNA reads TGTGCCAGCAGTGCCCCTCCCCGGGATACGCAGTATTTT.

CDR3 loop: CASSLDRGNGEAFF. CDR3 bases: TGTGCCAGCAGTTTGGACAGGGGCAACGGGGAAGCTTTCTTT. The chain uses TRBV27 and TRBJ1-1; 9 positions match TRBD1. After removal of 3 bases from V and 8 bases from J, the junction contained 7 bases not matched to a gene. The germline V gene encodes CDR1 MNHEY and CDR2 SMNVEV (reference sequence). The CDR3 consists of 14 residues.

A few counts support this clone. The rearrangement links TRBV23-1 to TRBJ1-1; possibly TRBD1 for D (5 bases). TRBV23-1 is annotated as an ORF whose role is uncertain. The CDR3 sequence is 14 residues long. Trimming stripped 0 bases from V and 4 bases from J, with 9 bases between. CDR3 residues: CASSQSRGSTEAFF. The DNA of the CDR3 is TGCGCCAGCAGTCAATCTAGGGGATCCACTGAAGCTTTCTTT.

The chain combines TRBV18 with TRBJ1-1, with TRBD1 as a possible D gene (5 bases). This CDR3 region has 15 residues. Germline-derived CDR1 and CDR2 are KGHSH and LQKENI. Between the trimmed V and J ends, which lost 0 bases and 0 bases, there was a span of 8 bases. Here the CDR3 reads CASSPPTVMNTEAFF. CDR3 sequence (DNA): TGTGCCAGCTCACCACCGACAGTAATGAACACTGAAGCTTTCTTT.

The chain has TRBV9 and TRBJ2-1, with 7 bases lining up with TRBD2. The length of the CDR3 is 15 residues. The V and J ends lost 1 base and 2 bases, in that order; junction bases with no gene match: 3. CDR1 and CDR2 (germline): SGDLS, YYNGEE. The CDR3 reads CASSVSGDTYNEQFF. DNA of the CDR3: TGTGCCAGCAGCGTAAGCGGGGATACCTACAATGAGCAGTTCTTC.

The V gene is TRBV2, the J gene TRBJ2-1, with TRBD2 matching 7 bases. V was clipped by 6 bases and J by 7 bases; unmatched bases: 12. This CDR3 contains 15 residues. Looked up from germline, CDR1 is SNHLY and CDR2 is FYNNEI. The DNA for the CDR3 is TGTGCCAGCAGCTGGTACCGGGAGGCGGGGAATGAGCAGTTCTTC. This encodes CASSWYREAGNEQFF.

The chain is built from TRBV9 and TRBJ2-1; 8 positions agree with TRBD2. The CDR3 has 15 residues. In germline, CDR1 is SGDLS, CDR2 YYNGEE. Trimming cost V 0 bases and J 1 base; bases outside gene matches: 0. CDR3 loop: CASSVAGGSYNEQFF. The DNA for the CDR3 is TGTGCCAGCAGCGTAGCGGGAGGGTCCTACAATGAGCAGTTCTTC.

The chain uses TRBV28 and TRBJ2-6; TRBD1 aligns across 7 bases. The CDR3 spans 17 residues. Germline CDR1 is MDHEN and CDR2 is SYDVKM. Trimming cost V 5 bases and J 0 bases; bases outside gene matches: 7. This CDR3 reads CASSPRQGISGANVLTF. CDR3 DNA: TGTGCCAGCAGTCCGCGACAGGGCATCTCTGGGGCCAACGTCCTGACTTTC.

J is TRBJ2-1 and V is TRBV11-3; no definite D call. V was trimmed by 4 bases and J by 2 bases, leaving 12 bases between them. The CDR3 has 15 residues. CDR1 and CDR2 (germline): SGHNT, YENEEA. CDR3 residues: CASSSEATAYNEQFF. CDR3 nucleotides: TGTGCCAGCAGCTCAGAGGCGACGGCCTACAATGAGCAGTTCTTC.

This chain uses TRBV5-1 with TRBJ1-4; 8 nucleotides align to TRBD1. V was pared by 0 bases and J by 6 bases, with 1 base of the junction left unmatched. Germline V gives CDR1 SGHRS, CDR2 YFSETQ. The CDR3 length is 14 residues. The CDR3 DNA is TGCGCCAGCAGCTTGGGGGGACAGGATGAAAAACTGTTTTTT. Amino acid sequence: CASSLGGQDEKLFF.

The genes are TRBV2 and TRBJ2-2; TRBD1 matches 8 bases. CDR1 and CDR2 from the germline V gene are SNHLY and FYNNEI. The CDR3 extends over 16 amino acids. The ends lost 8 bases at V and 5 bases at J; junction bases unmatched: 13. CDR3 DNA sequence: TGTGCCAGCCGACCCCGGCAGGGGGCCGTTACCGGGGAGCTGTTTTTT. This gives the protein CASRPRQGAVTGELFF.

The gene calls are TRBV18 and TRBJ1-1, with 7 positions matching TRBD1. The V gene's germline CDR1 is KGHSH and CDR2 LQKENI. CDR3 size: 15 residues. The V segment lost 3 bases and the J segment 0 bases; nucleotides outside the gene matches: 4. The CDR3 DNA reads TGTGCCAGCTCACCGGGACAGCTGATGAACACTGAAGCTTTCTTT. Protein product: CASSPGQLMNTEAFF.